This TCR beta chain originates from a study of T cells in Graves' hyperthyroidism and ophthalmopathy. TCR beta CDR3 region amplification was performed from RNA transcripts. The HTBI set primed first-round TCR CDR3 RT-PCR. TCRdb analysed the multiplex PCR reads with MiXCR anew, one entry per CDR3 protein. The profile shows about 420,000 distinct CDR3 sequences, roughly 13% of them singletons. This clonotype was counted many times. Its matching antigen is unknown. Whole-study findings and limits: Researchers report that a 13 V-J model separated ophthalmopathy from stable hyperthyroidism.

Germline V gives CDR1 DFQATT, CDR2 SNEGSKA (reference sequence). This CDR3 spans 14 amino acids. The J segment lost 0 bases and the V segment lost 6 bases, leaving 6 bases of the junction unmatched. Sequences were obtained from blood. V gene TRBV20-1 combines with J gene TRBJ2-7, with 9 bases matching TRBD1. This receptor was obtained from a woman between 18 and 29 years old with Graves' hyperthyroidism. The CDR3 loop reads CSANRGPSSYEQYF. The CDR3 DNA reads TGCAGTGCGAACAGGGGGCCCAGCTCCTACGAGCAGTACTTC.